This T cell receptor (beta chain) was observed in a study of breast tumors, draining lymph nodes, adjacent tissues. Breast cancer patients provided tissue from their axillary draining lymph nodes. This clonotype was seen repeatedly, ten times or more. What it recognizes is unknown. Via MiXCR, TCRdb re-called the multiplex PCR reads, giving one row per CDR3 protein. Of 150,000 to 200,000 distinct CDR3 sequences in the sample, around a third were seen once. Trimming took off 8 bases at V and 3 bases at J, with 16 bases between the two ends. The CDR3 length is 14 residues. From germline, CDR1 is SEHNR and CDR2 FQNEAQ (reference sequence). The study, taken as a whole, reports: Tumor TCR diversity was below lymph nodes but above nontumor tissue. Luminal-like breast cancer showed significantly higher tumor–nontumor repertoire similarity than basal-like.

The specimen was axillary lymph node tissue. J is TRBJ1-2 and V is TRBV7-9, with D tentatively TRBD1 (6 bases). The sequence derives from a female donor with breast cancer. Some clones in this sample may be carry-over from other donors' samples. The CDR3 spells CASEGGGRYYGYTF. DNA of the CDR3: TGTGCCAGCGAGGGGGGGGGACGATACTATGGCTACACCTTC.